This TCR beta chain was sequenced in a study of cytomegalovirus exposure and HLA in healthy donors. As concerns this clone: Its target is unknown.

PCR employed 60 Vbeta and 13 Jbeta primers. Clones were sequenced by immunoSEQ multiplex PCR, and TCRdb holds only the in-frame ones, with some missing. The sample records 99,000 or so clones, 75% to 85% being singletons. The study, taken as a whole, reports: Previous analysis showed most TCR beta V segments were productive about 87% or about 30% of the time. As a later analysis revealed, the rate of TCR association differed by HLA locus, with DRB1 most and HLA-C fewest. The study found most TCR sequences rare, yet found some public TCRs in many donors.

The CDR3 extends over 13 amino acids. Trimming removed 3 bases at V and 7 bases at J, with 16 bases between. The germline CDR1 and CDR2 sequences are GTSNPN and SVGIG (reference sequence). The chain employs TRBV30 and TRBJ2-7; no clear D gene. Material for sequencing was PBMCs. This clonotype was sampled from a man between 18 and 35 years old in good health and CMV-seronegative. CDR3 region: CAWSPGTTGEQYF. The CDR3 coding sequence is TGTGCCTGGAGCCCCGGAACTACCGGGGAGCAGTACTTC.